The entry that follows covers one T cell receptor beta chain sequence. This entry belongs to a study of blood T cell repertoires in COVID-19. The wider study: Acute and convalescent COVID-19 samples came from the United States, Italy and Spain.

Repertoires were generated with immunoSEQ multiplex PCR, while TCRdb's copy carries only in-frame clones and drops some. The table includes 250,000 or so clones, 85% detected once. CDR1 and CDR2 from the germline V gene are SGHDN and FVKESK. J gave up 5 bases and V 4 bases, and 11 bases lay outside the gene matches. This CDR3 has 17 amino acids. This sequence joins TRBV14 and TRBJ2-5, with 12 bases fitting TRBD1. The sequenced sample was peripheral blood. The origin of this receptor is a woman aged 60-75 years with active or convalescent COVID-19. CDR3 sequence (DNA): TGTGCCAGCAGCCCCGGGACAGGGGGCGCGGTGTTCGAGACCCAGTACTTC. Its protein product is CASSPGTGGAVFETQYF.